These 2 T cell receptor beta chains were all obtained from the same sample, sequenced in a study of blood T cell repertoires in COVID-19. Measured with immunoSEQ multiplex PCR; TCRdb has only the in-frame clones, and not every one. The sample contains tens of thousands of clones, about 86% of which appear only once. The source material was peripheral blood. These receptors were obtained from a woman of 80 years or more with active or convalescent COVID-19.

V and J are TRBV19 and TRBJ2-2; 7 bases agree with TRBD1. The germline CDR1 and CDR2 sequences are LNHDA and SQIVND (reference sequence). Trimming cost V 6 bases and J 4 bases; bases outside gene matches: 5. The CDR3 sequence is 14 residues long. As DNA, the CDR3 is TGTGCCAGTAGGGGGACAGATAGCACCGGGGAGCTGTTTTTT. It translates to CASRGTDSTGELFF.

This sequence joins TRBV12-5 and TRBJ1-4, with D possibly TRBD1 on 5 matching bases. In germline, CDR1 is LGHNT, CDR2 FRNRAP. Trimming took 6 bases from V and 4 from J, leaving 15 bases between them. The CDR3 sequence is 15 residues long. CDR3 DNA sequence: TGTGCTAGTGGACCAAAAAGTAGGGGTAATGAAAAACTGTTTTTT. It yields the protein CASGPKSRGNEKLFF.